The 19 T cell receptor beta chains reported below all come from one sample, sequenced in a study of siplizumab effects on memory and regulatory T cells (dated by TCRdb to the late 2010s). Libraries were built with the immunoSEQ multiplex PCR assay. TCRdb provides this immuneACCESS table in a form limited to in-frame rearrangements. Some clones are lacking; in checked studies, under half of them reflect an unresolved V gene, and why the rest are absent is not known. Present in this sample are under 140,000 clones, over 85% of which were seen just once. Jointly, the top ten make up 1% to 1.5% of the sample. Sequences were obtained from CD4+ T cells sorted from blood. The receptors were sampled from a human donor in good health.

V gene TRBV7-9 combines with J gene TRBJ2-3; maybe TRBD1 (7 bases). CDR1 and CDR2 (germline): SEHNR, FQNEAQ (reference sequence). This CDR3 has 11 amino acids. V lost 10 bases and J lost 8, with 13 bases in between. CDR3 nucleotide sequence: TGTGCCATCCAGGGGGAGGTTACGCAGTATTTT. Residues: CAIQGEVTQYF.

This clone was counted once. The chain carries TRBV30 and TRBJ1-5, with D maybe TRBD1 (6 bases). The CDR3 is made up of 16 amino acids. V was trimmed by 2 bases and J by 3 bases, leaving 17 bases between them. Germline V gives CDR1 GTSNPN, CDR2 SVGIG (reference sequence). The CDR3 sequence is CAWSRFRTADNQPQHF. The CDR3 coding sequence is TGTGCCTGGAGTCGCTTTCGGACAGCCGACAATCAGCCCCAGCATTTT.

This rearrangement joins TRBV6-5 to TRBJ1-2; TRBD1 is a possible D gene (5 bases). Germline CDR1 MNHEY, CDR2 SVGAGI. The CDR3 runs to 14 residues. Trimming took off 6 bases at V and 4 bases at J, with 15 bases between the two ends. CDR3 sequence (DNA): TGTGCCAGCAGACTTGGGGAGGGGATCTATGGCTACACCTTC. It translates to CASRLGEGIYGYTF.

Written as DNA, the CDR3 is TGTGCCAGTAGTATAGGCCAATCGGGCATTCAGTACTTC. Translated: CASSIGQSGIQYF. This chain links TRBV19 with TRBJ2-4, with D unresolved. Deletions cut 1 base from V and 9 bases from J, with 10 bases between. The V gene's germline CDR1 is LNHDA and CDR2 SQIVND (reference sequence). The CDR3 contains 13 residues. The whole variable domain, remainder taken from reference TRBV19 and TRBJ2-4, is DGGITQSPKYLFRKEGQNVTLSCEQNLNHDAMYWYRQDPGQGLRLIYYSQIVNDFQKGDIAEGYSVSREKKESFPLTVTSAQKNPTAFYLCASSIGQSGIQYFGAGTRLSVL.

This chain connects TRBV11-3 to TRBJ1-1; 8 bases align to TRBD1. The CDR3 runs to 14 residues. The J segment lost 5 bases and the V segment lost 5 bases, leaving 7 bases of the junction unmatched. CDR1 SGHNT and CDR2 YENEEA come from the germline V gene. The chain's CDR3 is CASSLQGVVTEAFF. CDR3 DNA: TGTGCCAGCAGCCTACAGGGGGTAGTTACTGAAGCTTTCTTT.

CDR3 residues: CASSSDREETQYF. The CDR3, as DNA: TGTGCCAGCAGCAGCGACAGAGAAGAGACCCAGTACTTC. The chain is built from TRBV7-7 and TRBJ2-5; D is possibly TRBD1 (5 bases). Trimming took off 5 bases at V and 3 bases at J, with 10 bases between the two ends. The CDR3 loop spans 13 amino acids. Germline lookup yields CDR1 SSHAT and CDR2 FNYEAQ (reference sequence). Based on the CDR3 plus reference TRBV7-7 and TRBJ2-5, the full variable domain is GAGVSQSPRYKVTKRGQDVTLRCDPISSHATLYWYQQALGQGPEFLTYFNYEAQPDKSGLPSDRFSAERPEGSISTLTIQRTEQRDSAMYRCASSSDREETQYFGPGTRLLVL.

The genes are TRBV7-8 and TRBJ2-2; weak D call: TRBD1 (5 bases). Looked up from germline, CDR1 is SGHVS and CDR2 is FQNEAQ. This CDR3 has 16 residues. The V and J ends lost 5 bases and 2 bases respectively, with 15 bases between them. The CDR3 region is CASSVTELPNTGELFF. CDR3 nucleotide sequence: TGTGCCAGCAGCGTGACAGAGCTACCCAACACCGGGGAGCTGTTTTTT.

This chain links TRBV2 with TRBJ2-5; possible D gene TRBD2, 5 bases. V was trimmed by 6 bases and J by 5 bases, leaving 16 bases between them. CDR3 size: 14 residues. Germline V CDR1 and CDR2: SNHLY, FYNNEI. The CDR3 region is CASRSSASGETQYF. For the CDR3, the DNA is TGTGCCAGCAGATCCTCAGCATCGGGGGAGACCCAGTACTTC.

J is TRBJ1-5 and V is TRBV6-1, with TRBD1 matching 7 bases. Germline lookup yields CDR1 MNHNS and CDR2 SASEGT. J was trimmed by 7 bases and V by 2 bases; bases with no gene match: 14. This CDR3 has 17 amino acids. CDR3 sequence (DNA): TGTGCCAGCAGTGAATGGGGAGAGGGGGCGTACGTCCAGCCCCAGCATTTT. Its protein product is CASSEWGEGAYVQPQHF.

Concerning this clone itself: The junction departs from the called germline gene at one end, perhaps through a read error. The genes are TRBV5-1 and TRBJ1-2, with D possibly TRBD1 on 5 matching bases. The CDR3 sequence is 16 residues long. Per germline, CDR1 SGHRS and CDR2 YFSETQ. CDR3 DNA sequence: TGCGCCAGCAGCTTAAACGGGGCCCAGACGCATTATGACTACACCTTC. Its protein product is CASSLNGAQTHYDYTF.

This chain joins TRBV6-5 and TRBJ1-5, with unresolved D. The CDR3 is 13 residues long. The germline CDR1 and CDR2 sequences are MNHEY and SVGAGI. The ends were cut back, 5 bases at V and 7 bases at J, with 12 bases in the middle. The CDR3 loop is CASSRGGSQPQHF. The CDR3 nucleotides read TGTGCCAGCAGTCGAGGTGGTAGCCAGCCCCAGCATTTT.

The V gene is TRBV4-1, the J gene TRBJ2-3; 8 bases align to TRBD2. Germline V lookup: CDR1 MGHRA, CDR2 YSYEKL. V lost 1 base to trimming and J lost 1 base; unmatched junction nucleotides: 4. The CDR3 consists of 16 residues. The CDR3 region has the DNA TGCGCCAGCAGCCAAGGACTAGCGAGACGCACAGATACGCAGTATTTT. This gives the protein CASSQGLARRTDTQYF.

This chain links TRBV27 with TRBJ2-1; 7 bases agree with TRBD1. Germline V CDR1 and CDR2: MNHEY, SMNVEV (reference sequence). The CDR3 covers 16 residues. The ends lost 0 bases at V and 1 base at J; junction bases unmatched: 3. In DNA form, the CDR3 reads TGTGCCAGCAGTTTATCAGGGGGCTCATCCTACAATGAGCAGTTCTTC. Its translation: CASSLSGGSSYNEQFF.

This clone showed up just a few times. The J gene is TRBJ1-6, the V gene TRBV7-6; D is undetermined. Germline V gene data show CDR1 as SGHVS and CDR2 as FNYEAQ. V was cut by 4 bases and J by 3 bases, with 7 bases left in between. The length of the CDR3 is 14 residues. The CDR3 nucleotides read TGTGCCAGCAGCTCGAATAACTATAATTCACCCCTCCACTTT. It yields the protein CASSSNNYNSPLHF. Based on the CDR3 plus reference TRBV7-6 and TRBJ1-6, the full variable domain is GAGVSQSPRYKVTKRGQDVALRCDPISGHVSLYWYRQALGQGPEFLTYFNYEAQQDKSGLPNDRFSAERPEGSISTLTIQRTEQRDSAMYRCASSSNNYNSPLHFGNGTRLTVT.

The chain recombines TRBV2 with TRBJ2-1, with 7 bases identical to TRBD2. This CDR3 comprises 11 residues. In germline, CDR1 is SNHLY, CDR2 FYNNEI. The V segment lost 11 bases and the J segment 8 bases; nucleotides outside the gene matches: 6. CDR3 region: CAGGEGHEQFF. The CDR3 region has the DNA TGTGCCGGCGGGGAGGGCCATGAGCAGTTCTTC.

V usage is TRBV9 and J usage is TRBJ2-3; D is unclear. Germline V CDR1 and CDR2: SGDLS, YYNGEE. The CDR3 is made up of 14 amino acids. V lost 4 bases to trimming and J lost 6 bases, with 15 bases between them. CDR3 sequence (DNA): TGTGCCAGCAGCCCGCCACGGTTGCAGGATACGCAGTATTTT. This gives the protein CASSPPRLQDTQYF. The full variable domain, rest sourced from reference TRBV9 and TRBJ2-3, is DSGVTQTPKHLITATGQRVTLRCSPRSGDLSVYWYQQSLDQGLQFLIQYYNGEERAKGNILERFSAQQFPDLHSELNLSSLELGDSALYFCASSPPRLQDTQYFGPGTRLTVL.

The chain has TRBV6-5 and TRBJ1-2; 9 bases agree with TRBD1. After removal of 4 bases from V and 3 bases from J, the junction contained 3 bases not matched to a gene. The CDR3 length is 14 residues. Germline values: CDR1 MNHEY, CDR2 SVGAGI. The CDR3, as DNA: TGTGCCAGCAGTTCCAGGACAGGGGACTATGGCTACACCTTC. Translation: CASSSRTGDYGYTF.

The rearrangement links TRBV18 to TRBJ2-7, with a tentative D call TRBD1 (6 bases). Germline CDR1 KGHSH, CDR2 LQKENI. This CDR3 comprises 15 residues. With 5 bases removed from V and 0 bases from J, the gap between germline ends came to 14 bases. The CDR3 here is CASSKGVGASYEQYF. CDR3 coding DNA: TGTGCCAGCTCAAAGGGGGTCGGGGCCTCCTACGAGCAGTACTTC.

The chain combines TRBV9 with TRBJ2-7, with D perhaps TRBD1 or TRBD2 (5 bases each). V lost 0 bases, J lost 7 bases, and 14 bases lay in between. CDR1 and CDR2 from the germline V gene are SGDLS and YYNGEE. This CDR3 comprises 14 residues. CDR3 in amino acids: CASSVEARAGEQYF. The CDR3 region has the DNA TGTGCCAGCAGCGTAGAGGCCAGGGCGGGTGAGCAGTACTTC.